This T cell receptor beta chain was found in a study of shared clonotypes between healthy human individuals. The germline V gene encodes CDR1 PRHDT and CDR2 FYEKMQ (reference sequence). V shed 2 bases and J shed 2 bases, with 10 bases lying between them. CDR3 size: 14 residues. CD8 cells regarded as naive lacked CD45RO, were positively chosen for CCR7, and omitted terminally differentiated effector memory CD45RA+ cells. The data were produced by immunoSEQ multiplex PCR, yet TCRdb's version contains in-frame clones alone and is incomplete. The repertoire holds 650,000 to 800,000 clones, with 92% as singletons.

This chain joins TRBV13 and TRBJ2-7; TRBD1 or TRBD2 may be the D gene (5 bases each). The sequencing input was naive CD8+ T cells sorted from blood. This TCR came from a man aged 25 to 45 in good health. In DNA form, the CDR3 reads TGTGCCAGCAGCTTAAGAGGGGCCACCTACGAGCAGTACTTC. Residues: CASSLRGATYEQYF.